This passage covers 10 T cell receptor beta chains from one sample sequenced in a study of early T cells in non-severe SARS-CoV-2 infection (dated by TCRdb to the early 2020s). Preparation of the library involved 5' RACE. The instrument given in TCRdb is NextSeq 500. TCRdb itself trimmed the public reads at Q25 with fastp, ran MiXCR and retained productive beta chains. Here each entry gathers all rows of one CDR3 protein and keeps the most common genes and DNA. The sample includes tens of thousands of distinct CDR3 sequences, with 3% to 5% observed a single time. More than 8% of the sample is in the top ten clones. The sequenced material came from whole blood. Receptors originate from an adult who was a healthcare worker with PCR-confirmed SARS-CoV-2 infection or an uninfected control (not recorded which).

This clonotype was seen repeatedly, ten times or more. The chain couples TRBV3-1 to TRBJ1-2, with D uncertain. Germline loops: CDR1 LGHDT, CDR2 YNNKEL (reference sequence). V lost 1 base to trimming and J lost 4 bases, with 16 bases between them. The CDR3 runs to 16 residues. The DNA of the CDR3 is TGTGCCAGCAGCCAAGCGACACCTCGGGATCCCTATGGCTACACCTTC. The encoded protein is CASSQATPRDPYGYTF.

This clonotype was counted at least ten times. CDR3 nucleotide sequence: TGCGCCAGCAGCAAAACTTCGCGGGTTAGGGACACTGAAGCTTTCTTT. Its protein is CASSKTSRVRDTEAFF. The chain has TRBV5-1 and TRBJ1-1, with no clear D. V was trimmed by 4 bases and J by 3 bases, leaving 19 bases between them. The germline gives CDR1 SGHRS, CDR2 YFSETQ. The CDR3 consists of 16 residues.

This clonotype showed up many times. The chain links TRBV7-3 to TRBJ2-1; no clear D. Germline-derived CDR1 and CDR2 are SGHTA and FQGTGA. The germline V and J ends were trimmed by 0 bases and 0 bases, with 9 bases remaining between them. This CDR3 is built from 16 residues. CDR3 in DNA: TGTGCCAGCAGCTTAACTCCGCGGAGCTCCTACAATGAGCAGTTCTTC. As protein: CASSLTPRSSYNEQFF.

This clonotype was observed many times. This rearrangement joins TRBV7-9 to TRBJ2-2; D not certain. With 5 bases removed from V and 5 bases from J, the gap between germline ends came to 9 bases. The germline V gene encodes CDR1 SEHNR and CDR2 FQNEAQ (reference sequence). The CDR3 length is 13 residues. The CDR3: CASSPGETGELFF. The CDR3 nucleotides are TGTGCCAGCAGCCCCGGAGAAACCGGGGAGCTGTTTTTT.

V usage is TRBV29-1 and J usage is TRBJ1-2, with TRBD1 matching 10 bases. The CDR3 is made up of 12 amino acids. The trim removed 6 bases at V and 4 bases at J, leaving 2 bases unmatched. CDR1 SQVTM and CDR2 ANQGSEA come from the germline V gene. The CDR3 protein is CSVDRGTYGYTF. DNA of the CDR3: TGCAGCGTGGACAGGGGGACCTATGGCTACACCTTC.

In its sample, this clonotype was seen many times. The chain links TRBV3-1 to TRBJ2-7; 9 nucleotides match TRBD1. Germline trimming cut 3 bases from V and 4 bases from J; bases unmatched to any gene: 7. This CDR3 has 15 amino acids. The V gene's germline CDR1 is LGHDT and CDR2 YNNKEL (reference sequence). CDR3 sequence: CASSQPGQGRYEQYF. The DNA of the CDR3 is TGTGCCAGCAGCCAGCCGGGACAGGGTAGATACGAGCAGTACTTC.

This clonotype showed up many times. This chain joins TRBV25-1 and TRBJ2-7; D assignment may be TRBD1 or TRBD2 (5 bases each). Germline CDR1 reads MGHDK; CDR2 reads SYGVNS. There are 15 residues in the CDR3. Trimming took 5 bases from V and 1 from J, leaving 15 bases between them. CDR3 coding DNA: TGTGCCAGCAGTTCTGCCGGGACGGATTCCTACGAGCAGTACTTC. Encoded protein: CASSSAGTDSYEQYF.

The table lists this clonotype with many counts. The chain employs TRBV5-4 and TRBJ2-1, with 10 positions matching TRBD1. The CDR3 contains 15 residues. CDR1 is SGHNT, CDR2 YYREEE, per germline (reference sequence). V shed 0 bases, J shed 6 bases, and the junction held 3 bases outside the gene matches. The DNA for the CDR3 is TGTGCCAGCAGCTTGGTGACAGGGGGCTTCAATGAGCAGTTCTTC. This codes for CASSLVTGGFNEQFF.

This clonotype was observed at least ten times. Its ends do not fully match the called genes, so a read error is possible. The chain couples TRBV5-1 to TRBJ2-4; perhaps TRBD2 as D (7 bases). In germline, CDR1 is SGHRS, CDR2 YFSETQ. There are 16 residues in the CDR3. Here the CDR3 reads CASSAEEAGARNIQYF. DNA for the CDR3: TGCGCCAGCAGCGCCGAAGAGGCGGGGGCCAGAAACATTCAGTACTTC.

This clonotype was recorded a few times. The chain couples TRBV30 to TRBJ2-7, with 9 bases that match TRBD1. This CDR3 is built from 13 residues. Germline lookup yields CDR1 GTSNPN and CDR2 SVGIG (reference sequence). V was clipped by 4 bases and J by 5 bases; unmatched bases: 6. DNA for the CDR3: TGTGCCTGGAACATCGACAGGGGGGACGAGCAGTACTTC. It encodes CAWNIDRGDEQYF.